This entry concerns a single TCR beta chain. Antigen specificity is unknown. Trimming pared 4 bases from V and 7 bases from J, leaving 10 bases between. Germline-derived CDR1 and CDR2 are MNHNS and SASEGT. The CDR3 loop spans 12 amino acids. The data derive from a study of CD8+ T cells in alopecia areata. About the study: A regimen of oral tofacitinib, 5 to 10 mg twice daily, was given to treated patients.

Noted treatment: oral pan-JAK inhibitor, 5-10 mg twice daily. Study-wide results and caveats: Scalp clonality and expanded CD8+ clones among the top 100 showed significant decreases with tofacitinib. Clonality was higher in lesional than normal scalp, especially in alopecia totalis/universalis.

Following extraction, RNA underwent reverse transcription to cDNA, which served as the sequencing template. TCRdb's table, derived via immunoSEQ multiplex PCR, lists solely in-frame clones and lacks some. The data show fewer than 250,000 clones, with under 40% seen just once and around 0.48% held by the top ten. The sample in question was CD4+ T cells sorted from blood, obtained at approximately week 30, from a patient treated with tofacitinib. This TCR derives from a human donor with alopecia areata. The chain carries TRBV6-1 and TRBJ1-1; D unresolved. The CDR3 loop reads CASSVANREAFF. CDR3 DNA: TGTGCCAGCAGTGTGGCAAATCGTGAAGCTTTCTTT.